This T cell receptor (beta chain) was identified during a study of blood T cell repertoires in COVID-19. In the study overall: T cells, B-cell-depleted T cells, or PBMCs provided the cDNA or gDNA that served as material.

Trimming shortened V by 9 bases and J by 7 bases, and 15 bases separated the two germline ends. CDR3 size: 12 residues. The V gene's germline CDR1 is ENHRY and CDR2 SYGVKD. Profiling relied on immunoSEQ multiplex PCR, and the TCRdb table lists in-frame clones only, not all of them. The data contain a few hundred thousand clones, 87% of them singletons. The chain has TRBV10-3 and TRBJ1-1; D is ambiguous. This TCR was recovered from a woman in her 50s who had recovered from COVID-19. Sequencing was performed on PBMCs or T cells enriched from blood (not recorded which). The DNA of the CDR3 is TGTGCCATACTGAGTGGGGAGCGTGAAGCTTTCTTT. Amino acids: CAILSGEREAFF.